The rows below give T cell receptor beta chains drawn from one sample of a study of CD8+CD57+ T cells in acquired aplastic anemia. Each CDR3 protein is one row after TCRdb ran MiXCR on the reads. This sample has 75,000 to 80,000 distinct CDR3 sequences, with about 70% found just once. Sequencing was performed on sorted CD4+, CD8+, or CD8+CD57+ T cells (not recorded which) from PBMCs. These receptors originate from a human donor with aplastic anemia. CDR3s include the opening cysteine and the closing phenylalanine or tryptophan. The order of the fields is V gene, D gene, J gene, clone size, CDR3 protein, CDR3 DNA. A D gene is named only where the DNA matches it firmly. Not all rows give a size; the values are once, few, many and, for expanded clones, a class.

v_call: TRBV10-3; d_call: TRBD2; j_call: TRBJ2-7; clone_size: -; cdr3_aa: CAITSGATSGARGEQYF; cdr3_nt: TGTGCCATCACTTCTGGGGCCACTAGCGGAGCCCGAGGCGAGCAGTACTTC
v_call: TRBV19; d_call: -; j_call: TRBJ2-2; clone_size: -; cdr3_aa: CASRPGGRRNTGELFF; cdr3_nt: TGTGCCAGTAGACCCGGGGGACGGAGGAACACCGGGGAGCTGTTTTTT
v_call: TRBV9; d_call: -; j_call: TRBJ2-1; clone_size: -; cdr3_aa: CASSLEGLPYNEQFF; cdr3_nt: TGTGCCAGCAGCCTGGAGGGTCTTCCCTACAATGAGCAGTTCTTC
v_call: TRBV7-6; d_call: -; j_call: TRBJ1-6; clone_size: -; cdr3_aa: CASRWDGHSPLHF; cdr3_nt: TGTGCCAGCAGATGGGACGGCCATTCACCCCTCCACTTT
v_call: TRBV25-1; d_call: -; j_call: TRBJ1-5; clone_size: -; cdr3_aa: CASSRSYSNQPQHF; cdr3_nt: TGTGCCAGCAGTCGAAGTTATAGCAATCAGCCCCAGCATTTT
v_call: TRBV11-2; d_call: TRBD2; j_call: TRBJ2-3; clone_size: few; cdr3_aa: CASSLRGAKDTQYF; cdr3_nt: TGTGCCAGCAGCTTGCGGGGGGCGAAAGATACGCAGTATTTT
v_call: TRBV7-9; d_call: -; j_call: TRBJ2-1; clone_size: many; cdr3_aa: CASSWAGNRNEQFF; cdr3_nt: TGTGCCAGCAGCTGGGCGGGAAATCGGAATGAGCAGTTCTTC
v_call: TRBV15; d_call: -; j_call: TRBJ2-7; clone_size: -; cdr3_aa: CATSRDYSYEQYF; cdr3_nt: TGTGCCACCAGCAGAGATTACAGCTACGAGCAGTACTTC
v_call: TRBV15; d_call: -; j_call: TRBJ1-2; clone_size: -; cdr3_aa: CATSRAAAGMANYGYTF; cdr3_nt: TGTGCCACCAGCAGAGCCGCCGCAGGGATGGCTAACTATGGCTACACCTTC
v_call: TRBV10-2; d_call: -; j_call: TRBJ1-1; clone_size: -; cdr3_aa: CASSESWGNTEAFF; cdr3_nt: TGCGCCAGCAGTGAATCGTGGGGGAACACTGAAGCTTTCTTT
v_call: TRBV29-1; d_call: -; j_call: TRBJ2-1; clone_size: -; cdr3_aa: CSVESEERLEQFF; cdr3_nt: TGCAGCGTTGAGTCCGAGGAACGCCTAGAGCAGTTCTTC
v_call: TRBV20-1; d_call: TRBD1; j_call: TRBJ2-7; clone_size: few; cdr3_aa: CSASTGQGPYEQYF; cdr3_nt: TGCAGTGCTAGTACGGGACAGGGACCTTACGAGCAGTACTTC
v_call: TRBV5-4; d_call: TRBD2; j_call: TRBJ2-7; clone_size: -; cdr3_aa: CASSLGGLAGRGNEQYF; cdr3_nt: TGTGCCAGCAGCTTGGGTGGACTAGCGGGAAGAGGCAACGAGCAGTACTTC
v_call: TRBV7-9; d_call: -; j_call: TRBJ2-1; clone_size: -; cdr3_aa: CASSSYREEEQFF; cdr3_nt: TGTGCCAGCAGCTCCTACAGGGAAGAAGAGCAGTTCTTC
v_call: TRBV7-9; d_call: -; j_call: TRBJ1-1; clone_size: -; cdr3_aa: CASSPTRVTEAFF; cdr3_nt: TGTGCCAGCAGCCCAACCCGAGTCACTGAAGCTTTCTTT
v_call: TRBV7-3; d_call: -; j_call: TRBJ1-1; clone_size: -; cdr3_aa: CASSATGWTEAFF; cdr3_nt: TGTGCCAGCAGCGCTACAGGGTGGACTGAAGCTTTCTTT
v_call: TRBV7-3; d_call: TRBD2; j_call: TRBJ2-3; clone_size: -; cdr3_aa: CASSVSGISTDTQYF; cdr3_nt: TGTGCCAGCAGCGTTAGCGGGATTAGCACAGATACGCAGTATTTT
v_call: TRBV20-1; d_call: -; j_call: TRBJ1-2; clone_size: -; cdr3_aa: CSARDRGRELDYGYTF; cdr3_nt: TGCAGTGCTAGAGATAGAGGCAGGGAGTTAGACTATGGCTACACCTTC
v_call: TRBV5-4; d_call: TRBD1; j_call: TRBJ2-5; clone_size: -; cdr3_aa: CASSLDRGRGETQYF; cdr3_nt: TGTGCCAGCAGCTTGGACAGGGGGCGCGGAGAGACCCAGTACTTC
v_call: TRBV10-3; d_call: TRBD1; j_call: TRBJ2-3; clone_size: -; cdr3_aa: CAISPGTGPDTQYF; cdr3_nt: TGTGCCATCAGTCCCGGGACAGGGCCCGATACGCAGTATTTT
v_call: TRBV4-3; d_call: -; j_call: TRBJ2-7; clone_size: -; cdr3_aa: CASSQHLGGSYEQYF; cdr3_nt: TGCGCCAGCAGCCAACATCTGGGGGGCTCCTACGAGCAGTACTTC
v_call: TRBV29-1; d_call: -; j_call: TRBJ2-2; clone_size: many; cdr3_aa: CSVEGTNLGAGELFF; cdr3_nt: TGCAGCGTTGAGGGGACAAACTTGGGCGCCGGGGAGCTGTTTTTT
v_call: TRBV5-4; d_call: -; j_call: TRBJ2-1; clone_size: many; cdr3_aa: CASSLIDDSYNEQFF; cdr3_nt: TGTGCCAGCAGCTTGATTGACGACTCCTACAATGAGCAGTTCTTC
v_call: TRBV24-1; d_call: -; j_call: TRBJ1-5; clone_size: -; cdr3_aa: CASSYSGPPQPQHF; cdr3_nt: TGTGCCAGCAGTTACTCGGGACCACCTCAGCCCCAGCATTTT
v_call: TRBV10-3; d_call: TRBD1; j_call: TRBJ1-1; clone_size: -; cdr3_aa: CAIGTGRGTEAFF; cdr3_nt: TGTGCCATCGGGACAGGTAGGGGGACTGAAGCTTTCTTT
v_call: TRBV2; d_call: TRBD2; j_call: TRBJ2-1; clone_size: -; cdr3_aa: CASTIAGGLYNEQFF; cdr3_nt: TGTGCCAGCACTATAGCGGGGGGGCTTTACAATGAGCAGTTCTTC
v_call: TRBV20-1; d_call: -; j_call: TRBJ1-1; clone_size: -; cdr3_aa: CSARDGGF; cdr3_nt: TGCAGTGCTAGAGATGGGGGATTT
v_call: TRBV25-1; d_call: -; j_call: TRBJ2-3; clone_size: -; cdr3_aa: CASTRVGTDTQYF; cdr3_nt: TGTGCCAGCACCAGGGTGGGGACAGATACGCAGTATTTT
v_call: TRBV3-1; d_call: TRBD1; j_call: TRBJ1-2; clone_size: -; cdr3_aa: CASSQVTGGYYGYTF; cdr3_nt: TGTGCCAGCAGCCAGGTGACAGGGGGCTACTATGGCTACACCTTC
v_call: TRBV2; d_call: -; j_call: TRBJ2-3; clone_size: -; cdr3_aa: CASNGADTDTQYF; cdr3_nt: TGTGCCAGCAACGGGGCGGACACAGATACGCAGTATTTT
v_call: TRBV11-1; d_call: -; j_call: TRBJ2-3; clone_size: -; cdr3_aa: CASSLANIGSDTDTQYF; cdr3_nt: TGTGCCAGCAGCTTAGCTAATATCGGCAGCGACACAGATACGCAGTATTTT
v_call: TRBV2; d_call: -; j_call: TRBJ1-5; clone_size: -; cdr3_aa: CASSDRSNQPQHF; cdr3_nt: TGTGCCAGCTCTGACAGGAGCAATCAGCCCCAGCATTTT
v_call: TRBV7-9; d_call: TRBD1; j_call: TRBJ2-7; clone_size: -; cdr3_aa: CASSLDLGTAEQYF; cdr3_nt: TGTGCCAGCAGCTTGGATTTGGGGACAGCCGAGCAGTACTTC
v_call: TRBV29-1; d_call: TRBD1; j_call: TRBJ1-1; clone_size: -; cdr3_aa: CSVHRGLSTEAFF; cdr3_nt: TGCAGCGTCCACAGGGGTCTGAGCACTGAAGCTTTCTTT
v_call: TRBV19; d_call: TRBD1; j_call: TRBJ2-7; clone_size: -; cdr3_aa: CASSMVRGTGGLDEQYF; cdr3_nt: TGTGCCAGTAGTATGGTCCGTGGGACAGGGGGTTTGGACGAGCAGTACTTC
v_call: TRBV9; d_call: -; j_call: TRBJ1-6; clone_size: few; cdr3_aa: CASSVTGTRGSPLHF; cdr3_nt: TGTGCCAGCAGCGTGACCGGGACCCGGGGTTCACCCCTCCACTTT
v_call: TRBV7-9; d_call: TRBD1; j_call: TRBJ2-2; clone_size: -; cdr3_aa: CDSSNGQADTGELFF; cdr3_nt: TGTGACAGCAGCAACGGACAGGCAGACACCGGGGAGCTGTTTTTT
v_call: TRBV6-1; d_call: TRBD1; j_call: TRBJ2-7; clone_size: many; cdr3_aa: CASSTTGVYEQYF; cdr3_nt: TGTGCCAGCAGCACCACAGGGGTCTACGAGCAGTACTTC
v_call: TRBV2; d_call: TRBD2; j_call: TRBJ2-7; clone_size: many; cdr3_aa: CASTERLAGGLSYEQYF; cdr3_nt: TGTGCCAGCACCGAACGGCTAGCGGGAGGGTTGTCATACGAGCAGTACTTC
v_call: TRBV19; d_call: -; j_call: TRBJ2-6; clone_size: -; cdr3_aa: CASSDGSSGANVLTF; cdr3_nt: TGTGCCAGTAGCGACGGGAGCTCTGGGGCCAACGTCCTGACTTTC
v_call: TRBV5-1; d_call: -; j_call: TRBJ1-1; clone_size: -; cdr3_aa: CASSLQGNTEAFF; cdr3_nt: TGTGCCAGCAGCTTACAGGGGAACACTGAAGCTTTCTTT
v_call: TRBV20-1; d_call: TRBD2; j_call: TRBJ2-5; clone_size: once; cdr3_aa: CSAHIAGYETQYF; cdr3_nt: TGCAGTGCCCATATAGCGGGATACGAGACCCAGTACTTC
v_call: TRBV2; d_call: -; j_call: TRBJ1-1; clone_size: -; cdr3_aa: CASRRTGLEAFF; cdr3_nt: TGTGCCAGCAGACGGACGGGACTAGAAGCTTTCTTT
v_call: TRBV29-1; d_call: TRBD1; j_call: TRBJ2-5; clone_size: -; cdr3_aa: CSVDGQGLVETQYF; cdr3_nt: TGCAGCGTTGACGGACAGGGTTTAGTAGAGACCCAGTACTTC
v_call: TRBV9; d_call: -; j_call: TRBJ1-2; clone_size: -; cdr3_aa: CASSQQIYGYTF; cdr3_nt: TGTGCCAGCAGCCAACAGATCTATGGCTACACCTTC
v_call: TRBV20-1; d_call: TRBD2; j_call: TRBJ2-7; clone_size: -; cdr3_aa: CSASSGTTTYEQYF; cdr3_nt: TGCAGTGCTAGTTCCGGGACTACAACGTACGAGCAGTACTTC
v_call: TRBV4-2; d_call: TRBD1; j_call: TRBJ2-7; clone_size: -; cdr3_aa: CASSQEWQGAYEQYF; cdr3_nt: TGTGCCAGCAGCCAAGAGTGGCAGGGGGCGTACGAGCAGTACTTC
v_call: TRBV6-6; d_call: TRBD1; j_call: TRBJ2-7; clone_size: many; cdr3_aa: CASSPPGQGAYEQYF; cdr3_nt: TGTGCCAGCAGTCCTCCGGGACAGGGGGCCTACGAGCAGTACTTC
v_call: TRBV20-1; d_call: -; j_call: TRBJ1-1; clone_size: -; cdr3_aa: CSPTTGMLNTEAFF; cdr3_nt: TGCAGTCCAACGACAGGAATGTTGAACACTGAAGCTTTCTTT
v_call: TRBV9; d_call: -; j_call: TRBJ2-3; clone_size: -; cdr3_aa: CASSVTSQDTDTQYF; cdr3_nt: TGTGCCAGCAGCGTGACGTCGCAGGACACAGATACGCAGTATTTT
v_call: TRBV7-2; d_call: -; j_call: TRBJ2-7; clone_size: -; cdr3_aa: CASSYSTMEQYF; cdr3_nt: TGTGCCAGCAGTTACTCGACGATGGAGCAGTACTTC
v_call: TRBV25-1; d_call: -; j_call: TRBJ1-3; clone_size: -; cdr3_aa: CASSELGRSTIYF; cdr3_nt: TGTGCCAGCAGTGAATTAGGTCGGAGCACCATATATTTT
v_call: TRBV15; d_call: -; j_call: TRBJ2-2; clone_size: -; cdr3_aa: CATSSRAQTGELFF; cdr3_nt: TGTGCCACCAGCTCCCGGGCCCAAACCGGGGAGCTGTTTTTT
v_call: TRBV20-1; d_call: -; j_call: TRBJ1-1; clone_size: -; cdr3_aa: CSARAGTEAFF; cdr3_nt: TGCAGTGCTCGGGCAGGGACCGAAGCTTTCTTT